This is a list of T cell receptor beta chains from one sample in a study of shared clonotypes between healthy human individuals. Produced via immunoSEQ multiplex PCR; TCRdb's table is partial and in-frame only. The sample has 2,100,000 or so clones; almost 96% are singletons. Material: naive CD4+ T cells sorted from blood. The receptor set was obtained from a man aged 18 to 35 in good health. The CDR3 runs from the conserved cysteine through the conserved F or W. A D gene is named only where the DNA matches it firmly. Size is omitted from some rows. Given values are once, few, many or a class for expanded clones.

TRBD2,.,TRBJ2-1,TRBV27,15,TGTGCCAGCAGTCCGGGGACTAGCGGGATTAATGAGCAGTTCTTC,CASSPGTSGINEQFF
.,.,TRBJ1-2,TRBV2,13,TGTGCCAGCAGTGACACTCCTACCTATGGCTACACCTTC,CASSDTPTYGYTF
TRBD1,.,TRBJ1-5,TRBV5-8,15,TGTGCCAGCAGCCACAACAGGGGTAGCAATCAGCCCCAGCATTTT,CASSHNRGSNQPQHF
.,.,TRBJ1-2,TRBV18,13,TGTGCCAGCTCACCAACAGAGAACTATGGCTACACCTTC,CASSPTENYGYTF
.,.,TRBJ1-3,TRBV30,15,TGTGCCTGGAGTGAGAGCCTAGGGCGTGGAAACACCATATATTTT,CAWSESLGRGNTIYF
.,.,TRBJ1-6,TRBV19,15,TGTGCCAGTACCGGACAGTCCGGAGGGAATTCACCCCTCCACTTT,CASTGQSGGNSPLHF
TRBD2,.,TRBJ2-7,TRBV19,14,TGTGCCAGTAGCGCCTCCGGGAGGTACAACGAGCAGTACTTC,CASSASGRYNEQYF
.,.,TRBJ2-1,TRBV6-1,13,TGTGCCAGCAGCCCCGGGCCCGGGGATGAGCAGTTCTTC,CASSPGPGDEQFF
.,.,TRBJ1-1,TRBV28,14,TGTGCCAGCAGTGTCGGGGCGAAGGGCACTGAAGCTTTCTTT,CASSVGAKGTEAFF
TRBD1,.,TRBJ2-7,TRBV27,15,TGTGCCAGCAGTAGAAGGACAGGGGGCGATTACGAGCAGTACTTC,CASSRRTGGDYEQYF
.,.,TRBJ2-2,TRBV6-4,14,TGTGCCAGCAGCAGAGAGGAGGGAACCGGGGAGCTGTTTTTT,CASSREEGTGELFF
TRBD1,.,TRBJ1-1,TRBV18,14,TGTGCCAGCTCACGACAGGGGTCAGACACTGAAGCTTTCTTT,CASSRQGSDTEAFF
.,.,TRBJ2-7,TRBV6-6,13,TGTGCCAGCAATCCCGACAGCAGCTACGAGCAGTACTTC,CASNPDSSYEQYF
TRBD2,.,TRBJ2-5,TRBV5-1,16,TGCGCCAGCAGCTCGGGACTAGCGGGAGACGTCGAGACCCAGTACTTC,CASSSGLAGDVETQYF
.,.,TRBJ1-2,TRBV28,11,TGTGCCACAACTAGGCTCTATGGCTACACCTTC,CATTRLYGYTF
.,once,TRBJ2-7,TRBV7-2,15,TGTGCCAGCAGCTTAGTCGTTGGGGCCTTCTACGAGCAGTACTTC,CASSLVVGAFYEQYF
.,.,TRBJ2-5,TRBV5-4,14,TGTGCCAGCAGCCCGGACAGTTTCAAAGAGACCCAGTACTTC,CASSPDSFKETQYF
TRBD1,.,TRBJ2-5,TRBV27,18,TGTGCCAGCAGTTCGAGACGGGACAGGGGAGCGGGATTAGAGACCCAGTACTTC,CASSSRRDRGAGLETQYF
TRBD1,.,TRBJ2-2,TRBV27,16,TGTGCCAGCAGTGACCGGACAGGGGGCTTTAGTGGGGAGCTGTTTTTT,CASSDRTGGFSGELFF
TRBD1,.,TRBJ2-2,TRBV5-1,16,TGCGCCAGCAGCTTGGCAGGACAGGCCAACACCGGGGAGCTGTTTTTT,CASSLAGQANTGELFF